This T cell receptor (beta chain) is drawn from a study of cytomegalovirus exposure and HLA in healthy donors (dated by TCRdb to 2016 to 2017). Notes on the research overall: In an earlier analysis of 587 of the donors, roughly 300 Gb of sequence data and 90 million to 120 million unique TCR beta sequences from about 179 million T cells were reported. An early release covering approximately 600 HLA-typed donors comprised roughly 300 gigabases of sequencing data and approximately 85 million unique TCR sequences. Among the roughly 400 genotyped donors, around 81% belonged to the genetic ancestry cluster associated with self-reported Caucasian donors. The aim of the study was to test whether cataloging public T cell receptors could identify signatures of past pathogen exposure. The T cell repertoires of 550 to 850 subjects were profiled by immunosequencing and related to cytomegalovirus serostatus. Along with the approximately 700-subject first cohort, a separate validation cohort of over a hundred different subjects was used. To predict cytomegalovirus infection status, the study brought together high-throughput TCR immunosequencing, statistical association of individual TCRs with disease status, and machine learning. To study patterns of TCR occurrence, a later analysis re-analyzed previously published TCR beta repertoires from more than 550 donors and added high-resolution HLA genotyping. The later analysis used no new phenotypic data to find candidate immune exposures, relying instead on TCR beta sequences and their occurrence across donors. In an earlier analysis of roughly 600 of the donors, high-throughput TCR beta sequencing was used to judge whether each TCR beta V gene segment behaved as functional or pseudogenic. Donor age, sex, ethnicity and CMV serostatus were compiled together with the repertoire data. A later genetic analysis took genome-wide SNP genotypes for about three fifths of the roughly 700 donors and used that subset as a discovery cohort. Every repertoire in the discovery cohort had been generated on one and the same sequencing platform. HLA typing covered class I and class II loci at four-digit resolution. The number of typed donors differed by locus: about 629-640 for A, B, C, DRB1 and DQB1; approximately 540 for DQA1; 606 for DPA1; and roughly 470 for DPB1. Four to six DR-DQ haplotypes were handled as single units for association and clustering, since linkage in the cohort was strong. Across around 400 genotyped donors of the cohort, an average of about 240,000 unique TCR beta nucleotide sequences per donor were sequenced, and 15% to 20% of those sequences were non-productive.

What the work shows at the level of the full study, not this receptor alone: In a later genetic analysis, fewer N-insertions in productive TCRs were reported among donors in an Asian-associated ancestry cluster than the roughly 700-donor mean. The authors suggested that the approach could potentially be generalized to other disease states and immunological phenotypes. Presence/absence analyses assumed roughly uniform sequencing depth across donors, an assumption that may not hold. Because HLA typing was unavailable for some donors at each locus, only the typed subset was used in association tests. A later analysis reported that several top co-occurrence clusters appeared linked to parvovirus B19, influenza, CMV and Epstein-Barr virus. A further reported finding was that TCR beta sequences accurately predicted the HLA-A and HLA-B alleles for most subjects in the first cohort. Because the 87-base-pair reads could not distinguish some IMGT-functional V segments, including TRBV6-2 and TRBV6-3, those segments were excluded. In a later analysis, over 15,000 TCR beta sequences were associated with specific HLA alleles at a false discovery rate of 0.05. In a later genetic analysis, a missense DCLRE1C variant was associated with V-gene and J-gene trimming of TCR beta chains, and the association was replicated in an independent cohort. In vitro tests confirmed that a few of the cytomegalovirus-associated TCR beta chains recognize cytomegalovirus antigens. This cohort had only TCR beta chains sequenced, and the lack of alpha or paired-chain data limited which features could be detected. According to a later analysis, TCR association rates differed among HLA loci, with DRB1 alleles showing the most associated TCRs and HLA-C alleles showing the fewest. About 17 rarely observed V segments, including chromosome 9 orphons, were excluded from the earlier analysis of approximately 500 of the donors because counts were too low. The sequencing pipeline was judged likely to have produced a cluster of highly shared sequence variants as a technical artifact. Linkage disequilibrium might explain the correlated functional status among segregating V segments, but an unknown experimental factor could not be ruled out. In an earlier analysis of roughly 560 of the donors, most TCR beta V segments were observed in productive rearrangements about 87% or about 30% of the time, broadly matching IMGT annotations. In a later analysis, HLA-associated TCR beta chains showed more clonal expansion and lower generation probabilities than non-associated chains that were equally common. According to a later analysis, most CMV-associated TCR beta chains appeared to be HLA-restricted, and the HLA associations seemed to be driven largely by CMV exposure. Across donors, most TCR sequences were observed very rarely, whereas some public TCRs were present in many individuals. Assigning TCR associations to individual alleles was difficult when HLA alleles, especially DR and DQ, strongly co-occurred. The classifier was reported to diagnose cytomegalovirus status with high specificity and sensitivity in both the original cohort and the validation cohort. Immune exposure information for the cohort was limited to CMV serostatus. The study listed approximately 150 TCR beta chains as associated with cytomegalovirus.

This clone appeared a few times. The target of this receptor is not known. No much larger clone is present one base from it, and per-base qualities are unavailable. The cohort comprised around 700 healthy bone marrow donors. At the time of sampling, every cohort member was nominally healthy, though immune exposures that went unrecorded were likely present. The donor was CMV seronegative and belonged to the group of over 350 seronegative cohort members. Each donor provided a peripheral blood sample, and peripheral blood mononuclear cells were used for TCR beta sequencing. The Qiagen DNeasy Blood Extraction Kit was used to extract genomic DNA from the blood cell samples. Trimming removed 7 bases from V and 0 bases from J; the gene matches leave 6 bases unexplained. The CDR3 contains 15 residues, cysteine and phenylalanine counted. The retained sequence is limited to the CDR3, 45 bases, with the frame set at the first base. Based on the germline V gene (reference sequence), the CDR1 and CDR2 sequences are LNHNV and YYDKDF.

The library was produced with the immunoSEQ multiplex PCR assay. For the multiplex PCR, a mixture combining 60 forward primers for TCR Vbeta segments and 13 reverse primers for TCR Jbeta segments was used. The CDR3 region of rearranged TCR beta genes was amplified from genomic DNA with a multiplex PCR assay. The amplified TCR beta libraries were sequenced on the Illumina HiSeq System as 87-base-pair reads. In the authors' own workflow: A later analysis tallied 75 million to 85 million unique TCR beta chains across the 666 repertoires, and about 10 million of those chains were shared by two or more donors. A nearest-neighbor algorithm error-corrected the raw reads and collapsed the reads into unique sequences, merging closely related sequences to remove PCR and sequencing errors. V, D and J gene segments were assigned by aligning CDR3 sequences to IMGT reference sequences. For a sequence to be retained, a match of at least six nucleotides was required to both a V gene segment and a J gene segment. A rearrangement counted as productive if the CDR3 had no stop codons and remained in frame with V and J, and every other rearrangement counted as non-productive. CDR3 was defined by IMGT convention, running from the second conserved V-encoded cysteine to the conserved J-encoded phenylalanine. The earlier analysis of about 570 of the donors excluded any sequence lacking an unambiguous match to a single V gene segment. In an earlier analysis of 587 of the donors, V segments were called functional above 56.7% productive rearrangements and were called segregating when the between-donor standard deviation exceeded 5%. A statistical classification framework was developed to diagnose cytomegalovirus status using the catalog of TCR beta chain sequences. In a later analysis, TCR nucleotide sequences were compared against IMGT/GENE-DB human TR gene sequences so that V and J genes could be assigned. Using the TCRdist pipeline, a later analysis assigned CDR3 sequences along with most-parsimonious VDJ recombination scenarios. In a later analysis, every TCR beta chain was defined by the combination of its CDR3 amino acid sequence and its V-gene family, and reads without a unique V-gene family were dropped. A later analysis removed several hundred highly shared, low-generation-probability nucleotide sequences to deal with suspected cross-contamination and a sequencing artifact. For each public chain, a later analysis derived a clonal expansion index from normalized ranks of inferred template counts within each repertoire. A later analysis computed generation probabilities with a VDJ recombination model fitted to out-of-frame rearrangements, and checked the results against IGoR. A later analysis scored TCR-TCR, TCR-HLA and TCR-CMV co-occurrence with hypergeometric tests, applying a repertoire-size bias correction to TCR pairs. A later analysis estimated false discovery rates by permuting HLA or CMV assignments 20 times. A later analysis grouped co-occurring TCRs with DBSCAN, adding TCRdist sequence similarity when clustering within HLA-allele-positive subsets. Co-occurrence clustering excluded repertoires with fewer than 30,000 or more than 120,000 public chains, plus five with anomalous nucleotide sharing. TCRdb obtained this table from immuneACCESS and retained in-frame rearrangements with V and J assigned. These tables miss some clones; where compared with another copy, unresolved V genes account for less than half of the shortfall, and the remainder is unexplained. V, J and clone size derive from that table, while D and trimming were established from the DNA sequence. Within this sample are over 35,000 clones, with about 72% of them counted one time only. Approximately 1.5% of the sample is held by the ten biggest clonotypes.

This chain is built from TRBV15 and TRBJ1-5, with 7 junctional bases fitting TRBD1. Sequenced input: PBMCs. The sequence came from a man between 25 and 39 years old in good health and CMV-seronegative. The sequenced DNA: TGTGCCACCACCACAGGGGTGGCTAGCAATCAGCCCCAGCATTTT. Protein translation: CATTTGVASNQPQHF.